A selection of T cell receptor beta chains follows, all from one sample in a study of blood T cell repertoires in COVID-19. Using immunoSEQ multiplex PCR, the repertoire was profiled, and TCRdb retains in-frame clones only, with some absent. The sample includes a few hundred thousand clones, under 90% of them seen just once. The sample consisted of peripheral blood. These receptor sequences come from a woman in her thirties or forties who had recovered from COVID-19. CDR3s include the opening cysteine and the closing phenylalanine or tryptophan. Fields, in order: clone size, J gene, D gene, V gene, CDR3 DNA, CDR3 protein. A D gene is named only where the DNA matches it firmly. Expanded clones are given a class, and other clones once, few, many or no size at all.

NA | TRBJ1-4 | TRBD1 | TRBV3-1/TRBV3-2 | TGTGCCAGCAGCCGCACAGGAGACAGGGGGAACGGTGAAAAACTGTTTTTT | CASSRTGDRGNGEKLFF
few | TRBJ2-7 | NA | TRBV5-1 | TGCGCCAGCAGCGCCAACGCGGGTTCCTACGAGCAGTACTTC | CASSANAGSYEQYF
NA | TRBJ2-5 | NA | TRBV12-3/TRBV12-4 | TGTGCCAGCATGCGACAAAACCTAATCCAGTACTTC | CASMRQNLIQYF
NA | TRBJ1-4 | TRBD1 | TRBV7-8 | TGTGCCAGCAGCTTCGGGACAGATAGTGAAAAACTGTTTTTT | CASSFGTDSEKLFF
NA | TRBJ2-1 | TRBD1 | TRBV5-4 | TGTGCCAGCAGCTTGCCGGGACAGACCTACAATGAGCAGTTCTTC | CASSLPGQTYNEQFF
NA | TRBJ2-5 | TRBD1 | TRBV29-1 | TGCAGCGGACGGGACAGGGGTCTCCAAGAGACCCAGTACTTC | CSGRDRGLQETQYF
NA | TRBJ1-2 | NA | TRBV30 | TGTGCCTGGAGTTTAGACATCTATGGCTACACCTTC | CAWSLDIYGYTF
NA | TRBJ1-1 | NA | TRBV5-6 | TGTGCCAGCAGCTTGGGGAGGGAGGAAGCTTTCTTT | CASSLGREEAFF
NA | TRBJ2-5 | TRBD2 | TRBV30 | TGTGCCCAAAGTACTAGCGGGAAAAGTGAGACCCAGTACTTC | CAQSTSGKSETQYF
NA | TRBJ1-2 | NA | TRBV28 | TGTGCCAGCACCCGGGGGGGGAGCTATGGCTACACCTTC | CASTRGGSYGYTF
NA | TRBJ1-5 | TRBD1 | TRBV27 | TGTGCCAGCAGTTTATCGATAGGGACAGGGGTCAATCAGCCCCAGCATTTT | CASSLSIGTGVNQPQHF
NA | TRBJ2-5 | TRBD2 | TRBV4-1 | TGCGCCAGCAGACTAGCGGGGCTCCCTCAAGAGACCCAGTACTTC | CASRLAGLPQETQYF
NA | TRBJ2-3 | NA | TRBV24-1 | TGTGCCACCAGTGATCGAGAGATCCCCACAGATACGCAGTATTTT | CATSDREIPTDTQYF
NA | TRBJ2-7 | NA | TRBV24-1 | TGTGCCACCAGTGATCCCCGGGAACAGGGACGGGGCGAGCAGTACTTC | CATSDPREQGRGEQYF
NA | TRBJ1-2 | NA | TRBV12-3/TRBV12-4 | TGTGCCACCCGTCGGCAGGATGGGGGCTACACCTTC | CATRRQDGGYTF
NA | TRBJ1-4 | NA | TRBV3-1/TRBV3-2 | TGTGCCAGCAGCCCTATAGGGGGGGTACGAGGAGAAAAACTGTTTTTT | CASSPIGGVRGEKLFF
NA | TRBJ2-7 | TRBD2 | TRBV24-1 | TGTGCCACGACATATGAAGGGACTAGCGGCCAGAGCTCCTACGAGCAGTACTTC | CATTYEGTSGQSSYEQYF
NA | TRBJ1-6 | TRBD1 | TRBV5-1 | TGCGCCAGCAGCTTGACCGGACAGGGTAATAATTCACCCCTCCACTTT | CASSLTGQGNNSPLHF
NA | TRBJ1-2 | NA | TRBV2 | TGTGCCAGCATGAGAGCCTATGGCTACACCTTC | CASMRAYGYTF
NA | TRBJ2-7 | NA | TRBV5-1 | TGCGCCAGCAGCTTGGATGGGAGCTCCTACGAGCAGTACTTC | CASSLDGSSYEQYF
NA | TRBJ2-3 | TRBD2 | TRBV28 | TGTGCCAGCAGTGAAATTAGCGGGAGCCCTAGCACAGATACGCAGTATTTT | CASSEISGSPSTDTQYF
NA | TRBJ2-1 | TRBD2 | TRBV19 | TGTGCCAGTAGTATTCTAGCGGGAGTTGGTAGCAATGAGCAGTTCTTC | CASSILAGVGSNEQFF
NA | TRBJ2-7 | TRBD1 | TRBV11-1 | TGTGCCAGCAGCTTACAGAGGACAGGCTACTACGAGCAGTACTTC | CASSLQRTGYYEQYF
once | TRBJ1-5 | TRBD1 | TRBV28 | TGTGCCGGACAGGTTGGCAATCAGCCCCAGCATTTT | CAGQVGNQPQHF
NA | TRBJ2-7 | NA | TRBV18 | TGTGCCAGCTCACCAAGCACGGGTACTCTCCTCGAGCAGTACTTC | CASSPSTGTLLEQYF
few | TRBJ1-3 | NA | TRBV9 | TGTGCCAGCAGCCCGCAGACAGGACTAGAGTTAAACACCATATATTTT | CASSPQTGLELNTIYF
NA | TRBJ1-2 | TRBD1 | TRBV7-2 | TGTGCCAGCAGCTTAGAAGACAGGGGAGGTGGCTACACCTTC | CASSLEDRGGGYTF